This TCR beta chain was recorded in a study of human thymus T cells. A remark on this clone: Its target is not known.

Trimming stripped 5 bases from V and 0 bases from J, with 13 bases between. The germline V gene encodes CDR1 SGHNT and CDR2 YENEEA. This CDR3 has 15 residues. Study-wide results and limits: Related studies found that unrelated individuals share highly overlapping thymic repertoires. Repertoires sampled from thymus and blood appeared biased in V and J gene usage.

Obtained as resections during corrective heart surgery, the thymus tissue was then studied. Each of the donors was a healthy Finnish infant who was undergoing open corrective cardiac surgery for congenital heart defects. Assay: immunoSEQ multiplex PCR; the TCRdb copy retains only in-frame clones and omits some. The sample has about 78,000 clones, around 96% seen once; the top ten hold 0.031%. The sequence was obtained from a boy under two years old with a congenital heart defect but otherwise immunologically healthy. V is TRBV11-3 and J is TRBJ1-1; D uncertain. The sequencing sample was made of thymus tissue. As DNA, the CDR3 is TGTGCCAGCAGCCTTCGGGCAGTCATGAACACTGAAGCTTTCTTT. This gives the protein CASSLRAVMNTEAFF.